This TCR beta chain was found in a study of cytomegalovirus exposure and HLA in healthy donors. The V end was cut by 2 bases, the J end by 4 bases, with 8 bases between. Germline values: CDR1 MNHNS, CDR2 SASEGT. CDR3 length: 13 amino acids. Study-wide results and caveats: The classifier was said to identify cytomegalovirus status with high specificity and sensitivity.

Separation from the roughly 600-subject first cohort characterized the roughly 120-subject validation cohort, to which the donors belonged. With respect to this clone: Antigen: not known.

Profiled with immunoSEQ multiplex PCR; TCRdb holds only in-frame clones, not every one. This table holds around 100,000 clones, about 85% found once. The clonotype originates from a man between 18 and 29 years old in good health and CMV-seropositive. Sequencing used PBMCs. The genes are TRBV6-1 and TRBJ1-2; D is undetermined. CDR3 nucleotides: TGTGCCAGCAGTGAATCCAGGTCCTATGGCTACACCTTC. This translates into CASSESRSYGYTF.